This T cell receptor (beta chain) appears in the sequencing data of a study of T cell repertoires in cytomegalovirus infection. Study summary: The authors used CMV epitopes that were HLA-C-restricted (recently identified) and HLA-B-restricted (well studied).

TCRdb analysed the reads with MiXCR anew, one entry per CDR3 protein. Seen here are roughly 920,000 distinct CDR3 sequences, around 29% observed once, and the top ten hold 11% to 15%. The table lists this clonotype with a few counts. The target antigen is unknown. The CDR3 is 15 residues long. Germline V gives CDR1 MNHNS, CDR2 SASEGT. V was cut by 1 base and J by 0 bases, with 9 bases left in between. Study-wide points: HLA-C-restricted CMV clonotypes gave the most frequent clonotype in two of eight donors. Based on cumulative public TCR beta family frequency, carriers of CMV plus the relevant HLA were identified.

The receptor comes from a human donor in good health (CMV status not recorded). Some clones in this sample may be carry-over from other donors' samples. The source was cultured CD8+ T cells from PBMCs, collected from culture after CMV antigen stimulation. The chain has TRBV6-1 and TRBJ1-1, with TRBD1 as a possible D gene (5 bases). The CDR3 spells CASSEVRQMNTEAFF. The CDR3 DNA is TGTGCCAGCAGTGAAGTCAGACAGATGAACACTGAAGCTTTCTTT.